One and the same sample provided the 16 T cell receptor beta chains below, sequenced in a study of beta chain features in type 1 diabetes (dated by TCRdb to 2016 to 2018). Receptors were amplified or captured by the immunoSEQ multiplex PCR assay. The High Capacity cDNA Reverse Transcription Kit was used to reverse transcribe all of the isolated RNA, meaning that expressed TCRB transcripts were what got sequenced. TCRdb's version of the immuneACCESS table is confined to in-frame rearrangements and falls short of the full clone set. An unresolved V gene accounts for under half of the shortfall where checked; the remainder is of unknown origin. The sample yields some 150,000 clones; approximately 52% were counted once. Of the sample, 0.35% to 0.45% is held by the ten largest clones. The sample was Tregs from blood. What this sample's cell subset or site label stands for: regulatory CD4+ T cells. These receptors all stem from a man younger than 35 in good health.

This clone was seen only a few times. This chain links TRBV7-2 with TRBJ2-3, with a possible D match to TRBD2 (7 bases). This CDR3 is built from 15 residues. Looked up from germline, CDR1 is SGHTA and CDR2 is FQGNSA. V lost 5 bases and J lost 2, with 14 bases in between. The CDR3 sequence is CASSTTGGLTDTQYF. DNA of the CDR3: TGTGCCAGCAGCACTACCGGGGGGCTCACAGATACGCAGTATTTT.

This clone was found a few times. V usage is TRBV9 and J usage is TRBJ2-7; D is possibly TRBD1 (7 bases). The ends were cut back, 3 bases at V and 2 bases at J, with 12 bases in the middle. CDR1 SGDLS and CDR2 YYNGEE come from the germline V gene. The CDR3 is 14 amino acids. CDR3 sequence (DNA): TGTGCCAGCAGCGCGCGGGACAGCACCTACGAGCAGTACTTC. It yields the protein CASSARDSTYEQYF.

There are a few counts of this clone. The V call is TRBV2, the J call TRBJ2-3; no clear D. CDR1 is SNHLY and CDR2 is FYNNEI in the germline V gene. V lost 10 bases, J lost 4 bases, and 18 bases lay in between. CDR3 size: 14 residues. The CDR3 coding sequence is TGTGCCATCCCACCATCTATCGGTTCAGATACGCAGTATTTT. Encoded protein: CAIPPSIGSDTQYF.

The chain couples TRBV6-1 to TRBJ1-2; D call uncertain. CDR3 length: 14 amino acids. The germline V gene has CDR1 MNHNS and CDR2 SASEGT. Trimming cost V 5 bases and J 3 bases, with 13 bases left between them. CDR3 protein: CASSQGALYYGYTF. CDR3 DNA sequence: TGTGCCAGCAGTCAAGGCGCCCTCTACTATGGCTACACCTTC.

V and J are TRBV7-2 and TRBJ1-2; TRBD1 might be the D (6 bases). V lost 2 bases, J lost 4 bases, and 14 bases lay in between. The V gene's germline CDR1 is SGHTA and CDR2 FQGNSA. The CDR3 contains 15 residues. CDR3 loop: CASSLQGGPAYGYTF. In DNA form, the CDR3 reads TGTGCCAGCAGCTTACAAGGGGGACCTGCCTATGGCTACACCTTC.

The rearrangement links TRBV18 to TRBJ2-1; perhaps TRBD2 as D (5 bases). V lost 1 base and J 2 bases, leaving 9 bases between the germline ends. Germline CDR1 reads KGHSH; CDR2 reads LQKENI. This CDR3 is built from 15 residues. This CDR3 reads CASSPREQTYNEQFF. The CDR3 DNA sequence: TGTGCCAGCTCACCACGGGAGCAAACCTACAATGAGCAGTTCTTC.

This chain joins TRBV7-2 and TRBJ2-3, with 8 bases lining up with TRBD1. V shed 4 bases and J 4 bases; nucleotides not matched to a gene: 16. The germline gives CDR1 SGHTA, CDR2 FQGNSA. CDR3 length equals 18 residues. The CDR3 protein is CASSYPGETGGFADTQYF. CDR3 bases: TGTGCCAGCAGCTATCCGGGAGAAACAGGGGGTTTCGCAGATACGCAGTATTTT.

V and J are TRBV18 and TRBJ1-1; TRBD1 aligns across 7 bases. The CDR3 extends over 14 amino acids. After removal of 4 bases from V and 2 bases from J, the junction contained 4 bases not matched to a gene. From germline, CDR1 is KGHSH and CDR2 LQKENI. The CDR3 coding sequence is TGTGCCAGCTCACGCCGGGACAGAAACACTGAAGCTTTCTTT. Translation gives CASSRRDRNTEAFF.

This sequence joins TRBV18 and TRBJ1-4, with a possible D match to TRBD1 (5 bases). The CDR3 spans 15 residues. Germline loops: CDR1 KGHSH, CDR2 LQKENI. Trimming cost V 3 bases and J 5 bases, with 13 bases left between them. CDR3: CASSPGTGGNEKLFF. The CDR3 DNA is TGTGCCAGCTCACCGGGAACCGGGGGGAATGAAAAACTGTTTTTT.

The chain employs TRBV19 and TRBJ2-5; TRBD2 might be the D (5 bases). Germline-derived CDR1 and CDR2 are LNHDA and SQIVND (reference sequence). The CDR3 length is 12 residues. V was clipped by 5 bases and J by 7 bases, with 11 bases between them. The DNA for the CDR3 is TGTGCCAGTAGTGAAACCCGGGGGACCCAGTACTTC. This gives the protein CASSETRGTQYF.

This clone has more than one count but fewer than ten. Other nucleotide sequences from this sample produce the same CDR3. The chain carries TRBV11-2 and TRBJ1-2, with 7 bases aligning to TRBD1. The CDR3 sequence is 14 residues long. The ends lost 2 bases at V and 5 bases at J; junction bases unmatched: 5. Looked up from germline, CDR1 is SGHAT and CDR2 is FQNNGV. Written as DNA, the CDR3 is TGTGCCAGCAGCTTAAGCACAGGGGCGTATGGCTACACCTTC. Protein sequence: CASSLSTGAYGYTF.

The genes are TRBV7-6 and TRBJ1-3, with TRBD1 as a possible D gene (5 bases). CDR1 is SGHVS and CDR2 is FNYEAQ in the germline V gene. This CDR3 region has 16 residues. Trimming shortened V by 1 base and J by 2 bases, and 12 bases separated the two germline ends. DNA for the CDR3: TGTGCCAGCAGCTTAGGGGTTGACAGAACTGGAAACACCATATATTTT. Translation: CASSLGVDRTGNTIYF. Based on the CDR3 plus reference TRBV7-6 and TRBJ1-3, the full variable domain is GAGVSQSPRYKVTKRGQDVALRCDPISGHVSLYWYRQALGQGPEFLTYFNYEAQQDKSGLPNDRFSAERPEGSISTLTIQRTEQRDSAMYRCASSLGVDRTGNTIYFGEGSWLTVV.

CDR3 coding DNA: TGTGCCAGCAGCGGACGGGGAGGGTACGAGCAGTACTTC. This translates into CASSGRGGYEQYF. This chain links TRBV7-2 with TRBJ2-7; TRBD2 aligns across 7 bases. Germline V gene data show CDR1 as SGHTA and CDR2 as FQGNSA. V was clipped by 5 bases and J by 4 bases; unmatched bases: 5. This CDR3 region has 13 residues. The full variable domain, with the rest looked up from reference TRBV7-2 and TRBJ2-7, is GAGVSQSPSNKVTEKGKDVELRCDPISGHTALYWYRQSLGQGLEFLIYFQGNSAPDKSGLPSDRFSAERTGGSVSTLTIQRTQQEDSAVYLCASSGRGGYEQYFGPGTRLTVT.

The J gene is TRBJ2-2, the V gene TRBV29-1, with TRBD2 matching over 10 bases. Germline-derived CDR1 and CDR2 are SQVTM and ANQGSEA. The CDR3 totals 15 residues. The ends lost 2 bases at V and 4 bases at J; junction bases unmatched: 4. As DNA, the CDR3 is TGCAGCGTTGAAACTAGCGGGGCTCTCACCGGGGAGCTGTTTTTT. Encoded protein: CSVETSGALTGELFF.

This sequence joins TRBV15 and TRBJ1-4; perhaps TRBD1 as D (5 bases). This CDR3 spans 16 amino acids. Trimming shortened V by 1 base and J by 4 bases, and 13 bases separated the two germline ends. Germline CDR1 is LNHNV and CDR2 is YYDKDF (reference sequence). CDR3 in amino acids: CATSRGRWGGNEKLFF. The CDR3 coding sequence is TGTGCCACCAGCAGAGGCAGGTGGGGGGGTAATGAAAAACTGTTTTTT.

This clone has a single count. The genes are TRBV12-5 and TRBJ2-2; TRBD1 aligns across 11 bases. This CDR3 has 16 amino acids. V shed 6 bases, J shed 7 bases, and the junction held 10 bases outside the gene matches. Germline-derived CDR1 and CDR2 are LGHNT and FRNRAP. The CDR3 loop is CASGRTRTGGHGELFF. CDR3 sequence (DNA): TGTGCTAGTGGCCGCACCCGGACAGGGGGCCACGGGGAGCTGTTTTTT.